A single sample gave rise to the 32 T cell receptor delta chains below, sequenced in a study of DNA immune sequencing with unique molecular identifiers (TCRdb year 2020). Libraries were constructed by multiplex PCR. The sequencer was an Illumina MiniSeq. A 32-plex assay amplified the genomic DNA, with primers for all 8 TRDV and 4 TRDJ genes spanning the CDR3. A 12-nucleotide UMI was added during roughly 3 barcoding PCR cycles, followed by a second PCR with Illumina adapter primers. TCRdb called clones from the public reads with CATT, and repeated DNA sequences were later combined into one row. The sample table shows some 2,500 delta-chain clones, and 8.4% are seen once. The ten largest clones represent roughly half of the sample. Input material: gamma-delta T cells enriched from blood buffy coat, or unenriched PBMCs (not recorded which). The receptors derive from a human donor in good health.

With regard to this clone: A far larger clone differs by one base, so this is likely a read error. The same CDR3 is also encoded by other DNA sequences in this sample. The chain carries TRDV2 and TRDJ1; D gene ambiguous. This CDR3 is 14 amino acids long. Germline V gives CDR1 GEAIGNYY, CDR2 EKD. V lost 2 bases and J 0 bases, leaving 9 bases between the germline ends. This chain's CDR3 is CACDKVGDTDKLIF. CDR3 DNA sequence: TGTGCCTGTGACAAAGTGGGAGACACCGATAAACTCATCTTT.

This clone was counted at least ten times. The chain couples TRDV2 to TRDJ1; D may correspond to TRDD2 or TRDD3 (5 bases each). CDR1 GEAIGNYY and CDR2 EKD come from the germline V gene. The CDR3 runs to 18 residues. Trimming took 0 bases from V and 1 from J, leaving 20 bases between them. This CDR3 is CACDTWGIEVPFTDKLIF. The CDR3 coding sequence is TGTGCCTGTGACACCTGGGGTATAGAGGTTCCTTTCACCGATAAACTCATCTTT.

Points on this clone: A far more abundant clone sits one base away, making this likely a read error. This chain joins TRDV1 and TRDJ1, with 8 bases lining up with TRDD2. TCRdb does not report a J gene; here it was assigned by matching the DNA to germline references. The germline gives CDR1 TSWWSYY, CDR2 QGS. The CDR3 has 23 amino acids. The CDR3 sequence: CALGDLPRTSYVRGGTYTAKLIF. In nucleotides, the CDR3 is TGTGCTCTTGGGGACCTACCAAGGACTTCCTACGTCCGGGGGGGGACGTACACCGCTAAACTCATCTTT.

This clone was seen more than once but under ten times. TCRdb assigns this DNA the protein of a much larger clone, which departs from its translation at residue 9; this likely reflects a read error, and the protein shown comes from translating the DNA. V is TRDV2 and J is TRDJ1, with TRDD3 identical over 7 bases. The V segment lost 0 bases and the J segment 0 bases; nucleotides outside the gene matches: 18. Per germline, CDR1 GEAIGNYY and CDR2 EKD. The CDR3 contains 20 residues. The CDR3, as DNA: TGTGCCTGTGACACCCTGAGGGTTTATGGGGGACACGAGTACACCGATAAACTCATCTTT. As protein: CACDTLRVYGGHEYTDKLIF.

This clone was counted at least ten times. A far larger clone is just one base off, so this is likely a read error. Other DNA sequences within the sample encode an identical CDR3. The V gene is TRDV2, the J gene TRDJ1; 11 positions match TRDD3. CDR1 GEAIGNYY and CDR2 EKD come from the germline V gene. The CDR3 runs to 15 residues. The junction had 8 bases not matched to a gene; V was cut back by 5 bases and J by 4 bases. CDR3 bases: TGTGCCTGTGCTCAACTGGGGGATAGGGACGATAAACTCATCTTT. The encoded protein is CACAQLGDRDDKLIF.

This clone was picked up many times. TCRdb's protein, taken from a much larger clone, differs from this DNA's translation at residue 10, likely owing to a read error; the protein displayed comes from the DNA. This rearrangement joins TRDV2 to TRDJ1; 11 bases map to TRDD3. V was clipped by 3 bases and J by 4 bases; unmatched bases: 6. The CDR3 is 15 amino acids. Looked up from germline, CDR1 is GEAIGNYY and CDR2 is EKD. In DNA form, the CDR3 reads TGTGCCTGTGACCTACTGGGGGATAGGGACGATAAACTCATCTTT. Translation gives CACDLLGDRDDKLIF.

As for this clone: TCRdb has a much larger clone's protein, which differs at residue 10 from the translation of this DNA, likely because of a read error; what is shown is the protein translated from the DNA. The CDR3 reads CACDTLGTTIGSWDTRQMFF. CDR3 nucleotides: TGTGCCTGTGACACCTTGGGGACCACGATCGGCTCCTGGGACACCCGACAGATGTTTTTC. This chain uses TRDV2 with TRDJ3; tentatively, D is TRDD3 (5 bases). This CDR3 is built from 20 residues. Trimming shortened V by 0 bases and J by 0 bases, and 17 bases separated the two germline ends. Germline CDR1 reads GEAIGNYY; CDR2 reads EKD.

Regarding this clone: This likely came from a read error, as a far larger clone is one base away. Different DNA sequences within this sample yield the same CDR3. This chain joins TRDV2 and TRDJ1; 11 bases are a match to TRDD3. This CDR3 spans 15 amino acids. Per the germline V gene, CDR1 is GEAIGNYY and CDR2 is EKD. CDR3 in DNA: TGTGCCTGTGACCCACTGGGGGATAAATCCGATAAACTCATTTTT. Protein product: CACDPLGDKSDKLIF.

Of note for this clone: Only one base separates this from a far larger clonotype, so it likely reflects a read error. The J gene was reported as TRDJ2; the V gene went uncalled; the table calls TRDD3, which could not be checked here. This CDR3 has 21 residues. CDR3 loop: CAFSLPKSLWGIPFLTAQLFF. The CDR3 DNA is TGTGCCTTTAGCCTTCCTAAGTCTCTCTGGGGGATTCCTTTTTTGACAGCACAACTCTTCTTT.

This clone is deemed medium-sized. V is TRDV2 and J is TRDJ1; D remains unclear. V dropped 1 base and J dropped 0 bases, with 14 bases sitting between them. Germline-derived CDR1 and CDR2 are GEAIGNYY and EKD. This CDR3 is 16 amino acids long. CDR3 bases: TGTGCCTGTGACACACCCCTTGTACTTCACACCGATAAACTCATCTTT. Its translation: CACDTPLVLHTDKLIF.

This clone came up a few times. The DNA is omitted, as the CDR3 cannot be located on it reliably, and the CDR3 follows TCRdb's listing. The CDR3 sequence is CSVLLCSRPTNWMPSTDKLIF. This sequence joins TRAV29/DV5 and TRDJ1; TRDD3 was called by the table and not checked on the DNA. Germline values: CDR1 NSMFDY, CDR2 ISSIKDK. The CDR3 is 21 residues long, counting both termini.

This clone is large (0.1 to 1%) within its sample. Other DNA sequences of this sample code for an identical CDR3. The rearrangement links TRDV2 to TRDJ1, with 13 positions matching TRDD3. The CDR3 has 20 residues. Germline V CDR1 and CDR2: GEAIGNYY, EKD. J gave up 0 bases and V 0 bases, and 12 bases lay outside the gene matches. CDR3 bases: TGTGCCTGTGACACCGTCGCTACTGGGGGATACGGAGGGTACACCGATAAACTCATCTTT. It translates to CACDTVATGGYGGYTDKLIF.

This clone was seen a few times. Only one base separates this from a far larger clonotype, so it likely reflects a read error. The same CDR3 arises from other DNA sequences in this sample as well. The V gene is TRDV2, the J gene TRDJ1; 11 positions match TRDD3. V dropped 1 base and J dropped 1; count of bases not matched to a gene: 7. Looked up from germline, CDR1 is GEAIGNYY and CDR2 is EKD. This CDR3 is 17 amino acids long. The CDR3 sequence is CACDTVGGYASTDKLIF. CDR3 DNA sequence: TGTGCCTGTGACACAGTTGGGGGATACGCCTCCACCGATAAACTCATCTTT.

The chain carries TRDV2 and TRDJ1, with 8 bases fitting TRDD3. The V and J ends lost 2 bases and 3 bases, in that order; junction bases with no gene match: 10. Germline V lookup: CDR1 GEAIGNYY, CDR2 EKD. The CDR3 extends over 16 amino acids. This chain's CDR3 is CACDMVGDSQADKLIF. In DNA, the CDR3 is TGTGCCTGTGACATGGTGGGGGATTCCCAAGCCGATAAACTCATCTTT.

Note on this clone: The mismatch at residue 3 between this DNA's translation and the TCRdb protein of a much larger clone likely reflects a read error; the protein shown is translated from the DNA. The chain recombines TRDV2 with TRDJ1; TRDD2 aligns across 8 bases. The CDR3 totals 20 residues. Germline V gene lookup returns CDR1 GEAIGNYY and CDR2 EKD. CDR3 sequence: CARDALPTSLGIKGIDKLIF. As DNA, the CDR3 is TGTGCCCGTGACGCTCTTCCTACGTCTCTGGGAATAAAGGGGATCGATAAACTCATCTTT.

This clone is medium-sized by share. The J gene was recorded as TRDJ1; no V gene was called; the D call TRDD3 from the table was never checked on the DNA. This CDR3 comprises 28 residues. The chain's CDR3 is CAYRSAGGGLAYWGIRVSILLCTDKLIF. CDR3 DNA sequence: TGTGCTTATAGGAGCGCGGGGGGGGGCCTAGCTTACTGGGGGATACGCGTATCAATCCTCCTTTGCACCGATAAACTCATCTTT.

The sample holds a few counts of this clone. A single base is all that separates this from a far larger clone, so a read error is likely. Other DNA sequences within the sample encode an identical CDR3. The chain recombines TRDV2 with TRDJ1; 13 bases match TRDD3. Germline V gene data show CDR1 as GEAIGNYY and CDR2 as EKD. This CDR3 is 18 amino acids long. CDR3 bases: TGTGCCTGTGACACGTTACTGGGGGATACGCGAGACACAGATAAACTCATCTTT. Translated, it gives CACDTLLGDTRDTDKLIF.

This clone occurred many times. This may arise from a read error, as a much more abundant clone is one base away. This sample includes further DNA sequences coding for the same CDR3. The gene calls are TRDV2 and TRDJ2; TRDD3 matches 13 bases. V dropped 4 bases and J dropped 4; count of bases not matched to a gene: 14. Germline V gene sequence: CDR1 GEAIGNYY, CDR2 EKD. This CDR3 is built from 19 residues. The CDR3 DNA reads TGTGCCTGTGATCAACTTGGCGATACTGGGGGATACGCGACAGCACAACTCTTCTTT. It yields the protein CACDQLGDTGGYATAQLFF.

Regarding this clone: This likely traces to a read error, being one base from a far larger clone. The chain recombines TRDV1 with TRDJ1; TRDD2 matches 8 bases. The J gene, not given by TCRdb, was assigned here from a germline match of the nucleotide sequence. In germline, CDR1 is TSWWSYY, CDR2 QGS. The CDR3 loop spans 23 amino acids. CDR3 sequence: CALGDLPRTSYVRGGTYTDRLIF. DNA for the CDR3: TGTGCTCTTGGGGACCTACCAAGGACTTCCTACGTCCGGGGGGGGACGTACACCGATAGACTCATCTTT.

This sequence joins TRDV1 and TRDJ1; maybe TRDD3 (9 bases). Here the J gene came from matching the DNA to germline, since TCRdb omits it. The CDR3 is 23 residues long. CDR1 and CDR2 (germline): TSWWSYY, QGS. Deletions cut 5 bases from V and 7 bases from J, with 44 bases between. The CDR3 sequence: CALGTFASYGGTGGRCLWVKLIF. In DNA, the CDR3 is TGTGCTCTTGGGACTTTTGCTTCCTACGGTGGTACTGGGGGACGGTGTCTCTGGGTTAAACTCATCTTT.

This clone has a handful of counts. The chain is built from TRAV29/DV5 and TRDJ1, with a tentative D call TRDD2 (8 bases). Here the J gene came from matching the DNA to germline, since TCRdb omits it. The V gene's germline CDR1 is NSMFDY and CDR2 ISSIKDK. This CDR3 contains 21 residues. The V end was cut by 3 bases, the J end by 2 bases, with 35 bases between. CDR3 loop: CAANKAFLAGLGPDGTDKLIF. CDR3 nucleotide sequence: TGTGCAGCAAACAAGGCCTTCCTAGCCGGACTGGGGCCCGACGGGACCGATAAACTCATCTTT.

This clone was counted only a few times. This sequence joins TRAV38-2/DV8 and TRDJ1, with TRDD3 matching over 13 bases. J lost 2 bases, V lost 4 bases, and 17 bases had no gene match. Germline values: CDR1 TSESDYY, CDR2 QEAYKQQN. The CDR3 contains 20 residues. The CDR3 reads CAYRGFLAYWGIRQTDKLIF. The CDR3 DNA is TGTGCTTATAGGGGCTTCCTCGCTTACTGGGGGATACGTCAGACCGATAAACTCATCTTT.

This clone was detected ten times or more. The chain recombines TRDV1 with TRDJ1; maybe TRDD3 (5 bases). The length of the CDR3 is 14 residues. Germline CDR1 reads TSWWSYY; CDR2 reads QGS. Trimming took 5 bases from V and 6 from J, leaving 16 bases between them. The CDR3 coding sequence is TGTGCTCTTGGGAACTACGAGGGATGCCATAAACTCATCTTT. Encoded protein: CALGNYEGCHKLIF.

This clone has just a few counts. One base separates it from a far larger clone, so it is likely a read error. Other DNA sequences in this specimen translate into the identical CDR3. The gene calls are TRDV2 and TRDJ1; the D is unclear. The CDR3 runs to 14 residues. Germline-derived CDR1 and CDR2 are GEAIGNYY and EKD. CDR3 bases: TGTGCCTGTGACGACCTTACAGCCACCGATAAACTCATATTT. Translation gives CACDDLTATDKLIF.

The sample holds many counts of this clone. The chain has TRDV1 and TRDJ1; the match to TRDD3 covers 12 bases. Germline CDR1 reads TSWWSYY; CDR2 reads QGS. V trimming: 1 base; J trimming: 0 bases; junction bases outside the gene matches: 27. The CDR3 runs 25 residues. CDR3 in amino acids: CALGEQRIYYTSWGIRKGYTDKLIF. CDR3 coding DNA: TGTGCTCTTGGGGAACAGAGGATATACTACACGTCCTGGGGGATACGAAAGGGTTACACCGATAAACTCATCTTT.

By share, this clone counts as medium-sized. This same CDR3 is encoded by further DNA sequences in the sample. This chain connects TRDV3 to TRDJ1; 13 bases agree with TRDD3. Germline CDR1 TVYSNPD, CDR2 GDNSRS (reference sequence). The CDR3 length is 18 residues. Trimming removed 1 base from V and 7 bases from J; junction bases left unmatched: 18. CDR3 loop: CAFNIPTVLLGDTGKLIF. The CDR3 coding sequence is TGTGCCTTTAACATTCCTACCGTTCTACTGGGGGATACGGGTAAACTCATCTTT.

The J gene is TRDJ1, the V gene TRDV3; 10 nucleotides line up with TRDD3. V gave up 5 bases and J gave up 3 bases; unmatched junction bases: 24. Germline CDR1 reads TVYSNPD; CDR2 reads GDNSRS (reference sequence). CDR3 length equals 19 residues. In DNA, the CDR3 is TGTGCCACTTCAGGGCCCTCCATCCCTGGGGGATATGACGCCGATAAACTCATCTTT. This sequence encodes CATSGPSIPGGYDADKLIF.

This clone was picked up a small number of times. This DNA translates differently at residue 10 from the TCRdb protein, which is that of a much larger clone; a read error is likely, and the protein shown is the DNA's own translation. The V call is TRDV2, the J call TRDJ1; no firm D call. This CDR3 contains 20 residues. Germline V gene lookup returns CDR1 GEAIGNYY and CDR2 EKD. The V end lost 0 bases, the J end lost 0 bases, and 25 bases lay between the germline ends. As DNA, the CDR3 is TGTGCCTGTGACACCCTGAGGGTTTCTGCGGGACACGAGTACACCGATAAACTCATCTTT. Protein: CACDTLRVSAGHEYTDKLIF.

The sample holds many counts of this clone. The chain uses TRDV2 and TRDJ1; 12 nucleotides align to TRDD3. The J segment lost 1 base and the V segment lost 5 bases, leaving 10 bases of the junction unmatched. The CDR3 has 17 amino acids. Germline CDR1 GEAIGNYY, CDR2 EKD. The CDR3 loop is CACVHRTGGYTTDKLIF. CDR3 nucleotides: TGTGCCTGTGTCCACCGTACTGGGGGATACACCACCGATAAACTCATCTTT.

This clone was picked up a small number of times. V is TRDV2 and J is TRDJ1; 11 bases are shared with TRDD3. The CDR3 runs to 15 residues. V trimming: 2 bases; J trimming: 11 bases; junction bases outside the gene matches: 12. CDR1 is GEAIGNYY, CDR2 EKD, per germline. The CDR3 sequence: CACDNQYWGIKGLIF. The CDR3 nucleotides are TGTGCCTGTGACAATCAATACTGGGGGATAAAGGGGCTCATCTTT.

Only a few counts were recorded for this clone. Different DNA sequences within this sample yield the same CDR3. This chain links TRDV2 with TRDJ2; 13 bases are shared with TRDD3. This CDR3 is built from 19 residues. CDR1 is GEAIGNYY, CDR2 EKD, per germline. J lost 4 bases, V lost 4 bases, and 14 bases had no gene match. CDR3 in amino acids: CACDQLGDTGGYATAQLFF. For the CDR3, the DNA is TGTGCCTGTGATCAACTTGGTGATACTGGGGGATACGCGACAGCACAACTCTTCTTT.

This clone occurred many times. The genes are TRDV2 and TRDJ1; TRDD3 agrees at 8 bases. J was trimmed by 0 bases and V by 3 bases; bases with no gene match: 14. In germline, CDR1 is GEAIGNYY, CDR2 EKD. The CDR3 spans 18 residues. CDR3 in DNA: TGTGCCTGTGACTTTCTGGGGGAAACGACCTGGTACACCGATAAACTCATCTTT. It specifies CACDFLGETTWYTDKLIF.